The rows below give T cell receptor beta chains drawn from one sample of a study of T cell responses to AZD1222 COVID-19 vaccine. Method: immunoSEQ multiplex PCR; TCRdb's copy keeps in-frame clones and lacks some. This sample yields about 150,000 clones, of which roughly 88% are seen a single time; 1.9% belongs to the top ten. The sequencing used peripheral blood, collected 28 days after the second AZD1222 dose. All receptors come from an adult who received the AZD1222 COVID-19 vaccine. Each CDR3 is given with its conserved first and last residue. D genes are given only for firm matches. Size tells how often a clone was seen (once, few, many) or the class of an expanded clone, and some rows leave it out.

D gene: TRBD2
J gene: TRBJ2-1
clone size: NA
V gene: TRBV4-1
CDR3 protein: CASSQDRGGVNEQFF

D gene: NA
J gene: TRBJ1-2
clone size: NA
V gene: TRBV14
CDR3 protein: CASSQVGGGGGYTF

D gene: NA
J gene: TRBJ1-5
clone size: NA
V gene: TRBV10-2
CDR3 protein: CASSPSWNQPQHF

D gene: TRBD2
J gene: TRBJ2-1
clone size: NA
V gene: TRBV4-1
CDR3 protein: CASSQEADYGGGHNEQFF

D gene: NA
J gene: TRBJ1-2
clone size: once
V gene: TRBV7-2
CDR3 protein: CASSLTTRFGYTF

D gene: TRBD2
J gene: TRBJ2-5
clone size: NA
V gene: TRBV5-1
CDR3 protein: CASSLAVAGQGTQYF

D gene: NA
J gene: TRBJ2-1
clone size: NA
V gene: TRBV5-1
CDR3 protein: CASSLGDRNYNEQFF

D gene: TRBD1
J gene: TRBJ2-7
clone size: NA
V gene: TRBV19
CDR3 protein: CASRSRTGTYEQYF

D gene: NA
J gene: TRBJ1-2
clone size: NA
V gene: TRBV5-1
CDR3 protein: CASSLARTANYGYTF

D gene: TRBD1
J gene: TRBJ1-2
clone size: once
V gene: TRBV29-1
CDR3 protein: CSARDRDFYGYTF

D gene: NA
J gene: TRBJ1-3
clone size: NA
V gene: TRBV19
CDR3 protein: CASVAGWSGNTIYF

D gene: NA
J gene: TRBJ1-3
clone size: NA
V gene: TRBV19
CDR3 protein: CASSRGTPGNTIYF

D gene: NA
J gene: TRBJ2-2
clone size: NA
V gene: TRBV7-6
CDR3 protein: CASRQTRGIAGELFF

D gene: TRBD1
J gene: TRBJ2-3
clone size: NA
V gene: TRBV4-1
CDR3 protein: CASSPRTGGAVDTQYF

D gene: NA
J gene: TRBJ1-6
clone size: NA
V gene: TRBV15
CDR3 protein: CATSRWEIDYNSPLHF

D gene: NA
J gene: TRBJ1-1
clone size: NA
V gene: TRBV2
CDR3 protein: CASSDNPTAPEAFF

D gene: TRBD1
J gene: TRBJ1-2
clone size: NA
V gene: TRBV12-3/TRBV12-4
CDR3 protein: CASSPDRADGYTF

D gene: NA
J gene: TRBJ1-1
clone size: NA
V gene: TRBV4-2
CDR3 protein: CASSQVGGEAFF

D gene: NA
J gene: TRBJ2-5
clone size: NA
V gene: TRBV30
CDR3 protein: CAWSFQGILGETQYF

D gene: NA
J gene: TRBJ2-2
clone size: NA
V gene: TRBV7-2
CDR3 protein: CASSFGPTGELFF

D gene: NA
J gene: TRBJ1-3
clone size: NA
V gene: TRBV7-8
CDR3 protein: CASSKQGNSGNTIYF

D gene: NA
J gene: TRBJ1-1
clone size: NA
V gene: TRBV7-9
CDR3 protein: CASSPYSTERDRIF

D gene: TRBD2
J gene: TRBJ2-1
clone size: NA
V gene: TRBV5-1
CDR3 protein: CASTVGSSGGNEQFF

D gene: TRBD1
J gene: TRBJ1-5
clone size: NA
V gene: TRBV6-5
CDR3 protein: CASGWDRDQPQHF

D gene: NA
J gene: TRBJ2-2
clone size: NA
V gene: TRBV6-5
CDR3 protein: CASSYSNRGVGELFF

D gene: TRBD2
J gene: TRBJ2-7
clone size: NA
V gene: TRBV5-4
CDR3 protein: CASSPLAGGPYEQYF